This T cell receptor (beta chain) was obtained from a study of shared clonotypes between healthy human individuals. About the research overall: Per-donor plates numbered three CD4 naive, three CD4 memory, two CD8 naive and one CD8 memory. Study outcomes and limitations: Relative to their counterparts shared across all four donors, non-shared clonotypes exhibited diminished generation probabilities.

Researchers partitioned CD4+ cells into CD45RA+ naive and CD45RA-negative memory subsets. Sequenced by immunoSEQ multiplex PCR; TCRdb stores in-frame clones only, minus some. The sample includes almost 750,000 clones, approximately 72% of them seen just once. For this clone: No antigen is known for it.

The specimen sequenced was memory CD4+ T cells sorted from blood. Indicated subset: CD45RA-negative fraction. The receptor comes from a woman in her 30s in good health.

The CDR3 protein is CASSLIGGRRSDTQYF. CDR3 coding DNA: TGTGCCAGCAGCCTGATCGGCGGGAGGAGGTCAGATACGCAGTATTTT. This chain connects TRBV14 to TRBJ2-3; 8 bases match TRBD2. With V trimmed by 4 bases and J by 4 bases, 10 bases remained unmatched. The CDR3 has 16 amino acids. CDR1 SGHDN and CDR2 FVKESK come from the germline V gene.